Listed below are T cell receptor beta chains from one sample, sequenced in a study of vaccination and CD4 T cells after COVID-19. Their recognized antigens are unknown. TCRdb fed the PCR reads into MiXCR, producing one record per CDR3 protein. There are around 15,000 distinct CDR3 sequences in the sample; under 55% occur only once, and 10% to 15% lies in the top ten. The material sequenced was CD4+ T cells from blood, cultured in vitro, taken about 7 months after SARS-CoV-2 vaccination. The receptors derive from a human donor who had recovered from COVID-19. Each CDR3 is given with its conserved first and last residue. D genes are given only for firm matches. Expanded clones get a size class; other rows say once, few or many, or leave the size out.

>.|.|TRBV7-9
CASSLEGGHEQFF
>few|.|TRBV7-6
CASSSETNSPLHF
>few|.|TRBV7-4
CASSPRPGASIDTEAFF
>.|TRBD1|TRBV24-1
CATSDSDRPEAFF
>few|TRBD1|TRBV6-1
CASSLYLARDRAYEQYF
>.|TRBD2|TRBV27
CASSLSPFLAGYTDTQYF
>medium-sized|.|TRBV7-3
CASSSSGAVQETQYF
>.|.|TRBV20-1
CSARVRGRNTEAFF
>few|.|TRBV2
CASSAAGGQPQHF
>few|.|TRBV7-2
CASSSKRVAGNEQFF
>few|TRBD2|TRBV7-2
CASSLGLAGQETQYF
>few|.|TRBV20-1
CSASQYTDTQYF
>.|TRBD2|TRBV20-1
CSVPLIGLASYEQYF
>once|.|TRBV28
CASSSPGRSSATQYF
>few|TRBD1|TRBV20-1
CSAGGTADGYTF
>.|TRBD2|TRBV20-1
CSALHPAGGNEQFF
>once|.|TRBV18
CASSPEGSHGYTF
>.|TRBD2|TRBV7-6
CASSLGLARGDTQYF
>few|.|TRBV6-5
CASSYRREGEAFF
>few|.|TRBV7-9
CASSSQGFWETQYF
>.|TRBD1|TRBV19
CASRDRGRETQYF
>.|.|TRBV5-1
CASSSDGWSNTEAFF
>.|.|TRBV11-2
CASSNQLADTQYF
>once|TRBD2|TRBV7-9
CASSLALAGSTDTQYF
>few|TRBD1|TRBV6-1
CASSRQGATDTQYF
>.|.|TRBV20-1
CSAALGNPNTEAFF
>few|TRBD2|TRBV7-2
CASSLLVGLVKETQYF
>.|.|TRBV16
CASSPPGGLSNQPQHF
>medium-sized|.|TRBV20-1
CSVRSRGEAFF
>few|TRBD2|TRBV7-2
CASTHSGASGLLEQFF
>few|.|TRBV20-1
CSAVHPGVTYEQYF
>.|.|TRBV7-6
CASSLFGGGLKDTQYF
>.|.|TRBV7-3
CASSLNGGSSYNEQFF
>.|.|TRBV12-3/TRBV12-4
CASSRISDTEAFF
>few|.|TRBV19
CASSIVGGAETQYF
>medium-sized|TRBD2|TRBV6-1
CASSARQSSSGGSSYEQYF
>.|.|TRBV2
CASSEVSGGTDTQYF
>.|TRBD2|TRBV6-1
CASSANSGGAYEQYF
>.|TRBD1|TRBV15
CATKTGTAYTGELFF
>.|.|TRBV11-2
CASSFPRGNEQFF
>.|.|TRBV20-1
CSAREDRNQPQHF
>.|.|TRBV29-1
CSVGDYYNEQFF
>.|.|TRBV20-1
CSTTSRQINYGYTF
>.|TRBD1|TRBV7-3
CASSLLGQGNTEAFF
>.|TRBD2|TRBV20-1
CSARDASGGAAYNEQFF
>.|TRBD2|TRBV20-1
CSAILAGGISYNEQFF
>few|TRBD1|TRBV6-4
CASRGRTGAHSYNSPLHF
>.|.|TRBV7-6
CASSLGLAGSQETQYF
>few|.|TRBV7-9
CASSRNRDRTAFF
>.|.|TRBV6-5
CASSYLYSVHEQYF
>.|.|TRBV5-8
CASRPLSGSSYEQYF
>.|.|TRBV6-1
CASKTTGELFF
>.|.|TRBV7-2
CASSPGSRDTEAFF
>.|.|TRBV7-9
CASSRLGAHFNYGYTF